Listed here is a single TCR beta chain. These data originate in a study of blood T cell repertoires in COVID-19. Study summary: Sample material is recorded as cDNA or gDNA derived from T cells, B-cell-depleted T cells, or PBMCs.

Authors' analysis steps: Quantification of nucleated cells was approximated via reference gene primer amplification. Here immunoSEQ multiplex PCR was the method, and the copy in TCRdb shows in-frame clones only, minus some. V and J calls and clone size are as listed in that table; D and trimming were resolved from the DNA. The repertoire consists of 80,000 or so clones, with 80% occurring once and the leading ten covering around 5.2%. Germline V gives CDR1 PRHDT, CDR2 FYEKMQ (reference sequence). There are 15 residues in the CDR3. Losses at the gene ends were 5 bases for V and 7 bases for J; bases not matched to a gene: 9.

This chain links TRBV13 with TRBJ1-5, with 9 bases aligning to TRBD1. The source material was peripheral blood. The sequence was obtained from a woman aged 70-85 years with acute or convalescent COVID-19. The CDR3 region is CASSLGTGRMQPQHF. In DNA, the CDR3 is TGTGCCAGCAGCCTCGGGACAGGGCGGATGCAGCCCCAGCATTTT.